This TCR beta chain was documented in a study of CD8+ T cells in alopecia areata. Treatment indicated: oral pan-JAK inhibitor, 5-10 mg twice daily. The CDR3 extends over 14 amino acids. Germline values: CDR1 SGHRS, CDR2 YFSETQ. Trimming cost V 4 bases and J 4 bases, with 12 bases left between them. Comments on this clone: No antigen is known for it.

RNA was extracted and reverse transcribed into cDNA as the sequencing template. Profiled with immunoSEQ multiplex PCR; TCRdb holds only in-frame clones, not every one. The sample shows a few hundred thousand clones, around 43% of them seen only once. Study findings and constraints: How baseline CD8+ expansion relates to response remains uncertain (there was one nonresponder). In scalp, tofacitinib significantly decreased clonality and expanded CD8+ clones among the top 100. Relative to normal scalp, lesional scalp, especially alopecia totalis/universalis, showed higher clonality.

The chain combines TRBV5-1 with TRBJ2-1; possible D gene TRBD1, 6 bases. The sequence was collected from a human donor with alopecia areata. The sequences come from CD4+ T cells sorted from blood, collected at approximately week 37, from a patient treated with tofacitinib. In nucleotides, the CDR3 is TGCGCCAGCAGCGGTGGACAGTTTTACAATGAGCAGTTCTTC. Amino acid sequence: CASSGGQFYNEQFF.